The 26 T cell receptor beta chains below were found in one sample sequenced in a study of CD8+ T cells in alopecia areata. Indicated treatment: oral pan-JAK inhibitor, 5-10 mg twice daily. In each case, RNA was isolated and then reverse transcribed into cDNA as the sequencing template. Sequencing used immunoSEQ multiplex PCR; TCRdb keeps in-frame clones, though not all of them. Here the sample spans 110,000 to 150,000 clones, around 50% being singletons. The source material was CD8+ T cells sorted from blood, sampled at week 4, from a patient treated with tofacitinib. The receptors originated from a human donor with alopecia areata.

This clone was counted a few times. The same CDR3 is also encoded by other DNA sequences in this sample. This CDR3 reads CASSLGSSSYEQYF. CDR3 DNA sequence: TGTGCCAGCAGCTTAGGTAGCAGCTCCTACGAGCAGTACTTC. This chain links TRBV13 with TRBJ2-7; the D is unclear. The germline CDR1 and CDR2 sequences are PRHDT and FYEKMQ (reference sequence). This CDR3 region has 14 residues. V gave up 0 bases and J gave up 0 bases, with 6 bases separating them.

The chain combines TRBV12-5 with TRBJ2-1, with 8 bases matching TRBD1. The CDR3 consists of 15 residues. V was clipped by 1 base and J by 3 bases; unmatched bases: 2. Germline CDR1 LGHNT, CDR2 FRNRAP. The CDR3 loop is CASGLDRGDYNEQFF. CDR3 bases: TGTGCTAGTGGTTTGGACAGGGGGGACTACAATGAGCAGTTCTTC.

This clone occurred a few times. The rearrangement links TRBV27 to TRBJ2-7, with D unresolved. This CDR3 is 15 amino acids long. The germline CDR1 and CDR2 sequences are MNHEY and SMNVEV (reference sequence). Trimming stripped 2 bases from V and 3 bases from J, with 14 bases between. The CDR3 DNA follows: TGTGCCAGCAGTTTAGATGGGCATGGCGGCTACGAGCAGTACTTC. It translates to CASSLDGHGGYEQYF.

The chain couples TRBV6-5 to TRBJ2-3; TRBD2 aligns across 10 bases. The CDR3 sequence is 15 residues long. The ends lost 5 bases at V and 5 bases at J; junction bases unmatched: 7. Germline values: CDR1 MNHEY, CDR2 SVGAGI. The CDR3 loop reads CASSPILAGVDTQYF. In DNA, the CDR3 is TGTGCCAGCAGTCCCATTCTAGCGGGGGTAGATACGCAGTATTTT.

The chain employs TRBV19 and TRBJ2-1, with TRBD2 identical over 7 bases. V gave up 3 bases and J gave up 12 bases; unmatched junction bases: 5. Per germline, CDR1 LNHDA and CDR2 SQIVND (reference sequence). The CDR3 consists of 12 residues. This CDR3 reads CASSMDGGGQFF. As DNA, the CDR3 is TGTGCCAGTAGTATGGACGGCGGGGGGCAGTTCTTC.

This rearrangement joins TRBV29-1 to TRBJ2-1; D gene uncertain. V was shortened by 6 bases and J by 7 bases, with 7 bases between the two germline ends. This CDR3 comprises 10 residues. In germline, CDR1 is SQVTM, CDR2 ANQGSEA. The CDR3 nucleotides are TGCAGCGTCCTCCGGAATGAGCAGTTCTTC. Translated, it gives CSVLRNEQFF.

The chain carries TRBV27 and TRBJ1-6; 7 nucleotides line up with TRBD1. From germline, CDR1 is MNHEY and CDR2 SMNVEV (reference sequence). The CDR3 is 14 residues long. Germline trimming cut 6 bases from V and 7 bases from J; bases unmatched to any gene: 6. The CDR3 nucleotides are TGTGCCAGCAGCCCCCCAGGGGGGAATTCACCCCTCCACTTT. Encoded protein: CASSPPGGNSPLHF.

This chain uses TRBV30 with TRBJ2-7; D tentatively fits TRBD1 or TRBD2 (5 bases each). The CDR3 is 12 amino acids. Trimming left V 2 bases short and J 6 bases short, with 11 bases between. Germline V gene lookup returns CDR1 GTSNPN and CDR2 SVGIG (reference sequence). DNA for the CDR3: TGTGCCTGGAGTCTCGGGGCCCCCGAGCAGTACTTC. Translated: CAWSLGAPEQYF.

The table lists this clone with a few counts. This sequence joins TRBV6-5 and TRBJ2-5; D unclear. The germline CDR1 and CDR2 sequences are MNHEY and SVGAGI. This CDR3 region has 14 residues. The V end was cut by 0 bases, the J end by 2 bases, with 7 bases between. The CDR3 loop reads CASSYSGTQETQYF. The CDR3 region has the DNA TGTGCCAGCAGTTACTCAGGCACACAAGAGACCCAGTACTTC.

The CDR3 protein is CAGGRGNRNEQFF. CDR3 sequence (DNA): TGTGCCGGGGGCCGGGGGAATCGTAATGAGCAGTTCTTC. The chain joins TRBV30 to TRBJ2-1, with D tentatively TRBD1 or TRBD2 (6 bases each). The germline V and J ends were trimmed by 8 bases and 7 bases, with 18 bases remaining between them. Germline lookup yields CDR1 GTSNPN and CDR2 SVGIG (reference sequence). There are 13 residues in the CDR3.

This chain links TRBV6-1 with TRBJ1-2; the D is unclear. The germline V gene has CDR1 MNHNS and CDR2 SASEGT. The CDR3 is made up of 13 amino acids. V was cut by 2 bases and J by 2 bases, with 6 bases left in between. CDR3 loop: CASSERQNYGYTF. CDR3 nucleotides: TGTGCCAGCAGTGAAAGACAAAACTATGGCTACACCTTC.

The rearrangement joins TRBV30 to TRBJ1-2; tentatively, D is TRBD1 (6 bases). Trimming left V 3 bases short and J 8 bases short, with 25 bases between. The CDR3 has 16 residues. The germline CDR1 and CDR2 sequences are GTSNPN and SVGIG (reference sequence). The chain's CDR3 is CAWSVTGTRNQSGYTF. CDR3 DNA sequence: TGTGCCTGGAGCGTCACCGGGACAAGAAACCAGAGCGGCTACACCTTC.

This clone showed up just a few times. This chain links TRBV4-1 with TRBJ2-1; TRBD1 aligns across 8 bases. The CDR3 runs 15 residues. Trimming at V came to 2 bases and at J to 2 bases, leaving 2 bases not matched to a gene. Germline V lookup: CDR1 MGHRA, CDR2 YSYEKL. The CDR3 loop reads CASSQTGGPYNEQFF. The CDR3 nucleotides read TGCGCCAGCAGCCAAACAGGGGGTCCCTACAATGAGCAGTTCTTC.

This clone was found a few times. The chain uses TRBV14 and TRBJ2-1; no firm D call. V was shortened by 3 bases and J by 6 bases, with 12 bases between the two germline ends. Germline V gene lookup returns CDR1 SGHDN and CDR2 FVKESK. CDR3 length equals 14 residues. The DNA for the CDR3 is TGTGCCAGCAGCCACCTTGTACAGACCAATGAGCAGTTCTTC. This codes for CASSHLVQTNEQFF. Variable domain in full (rest from reference TRBV14 and TRBJ2-1): EAGVTQFPSHSVIEKGQTVTLRCDPISGHDNLYWYRRVMGKEIKFLLHFVKESKQDESGMPNNRFLAERTGGTYSTLKVQPAELEDSGVYFCASSHLVQTNEQFFGPGTRLTVL.

The J gene is TRBJ2-7, the V gene TRBV5-6, with TRBD1 matching 7 bases. The CDR3 runs to 14 residues. CDR1 SGHDT and CDR2 YYEEEE come from the germline V gene. J was trimmed by 4 bases and V by 6 bases; bases with no gene match: 10. In DNA, the CDR3 is TGTGCCAGCAACTGGGAAGGGGGCGAGTACGAGCAGTACTTC. This gives the protein CASNWEGGEYEQYF.

This chain joins TRBV2 and TRBJ1-2, with D perhaps TRBD1 (5 bases). The germline V gene encodes CDR1 SNHLY and CDR2 FYNNEI. Trimming stripped 7 bases from V and 2 bases from J, with 11 bases between. This CDR3 comprises 13 residues. The CDR3 sequence: CASITRANYGYTF. CDR3 in DNA: TGTGCCAGCATTACCAGGGCGAACTATGGCTACACCTTC. Full variable domain (missing parts from reference TRBV2 and TRBJ1-2): EPEVTQTPSHQVTQMGQEVILRCVPISNHLYFYWYRQILGQKVEFLVSFYNNEISEKSEIFDDQFSVERPDGSNFTLKIRSTKLEDSAMYFCASITRANYGYTFGSGTRLTVV.

This clone was observed a handful of times. CDR3: CATMRGPSYEQYF. DNA for the CDR3: TGTGCCACGATGCGGGGGCCGTCCTACGAGCAGTACTTC. The chain combines TRBV7-9 with TRBJ2-7, with D possibly matching TRBD2 (7 bases). The V gene's germline CDR1 is SEHNR and CDR2 FQNEAQ (reference sequence). Trimming shortened V by 10 bases and J by 1 base, and 14 bases separated the two germline ends. CDR3 size: 13 residues.

This clone occurred a few times. The chain carries TRBV19 and TRBJ2-1; tentatively, D is TRBD1 (6 bases). Germline lookup yields CDR1 LNHDA and CDR2 SQIVND (reference sequence). CDR3 length: 14 residues. Trimming cost V 5 bases and J 6 bases, with 14 bases left between them. CDR3: CASSSSGDLNEQFF. CDR3 DNA: TGTGCCAGTAGTTCTTCAGGGGACCTCAATGAGCAGTTCTTC.

The chain carries TRBV13 and TRBJ2-7; weak D call: TRBD2 (5 bases). The CDR3 loop spans 12 amino acids. CDR1 and CDR2 from the germline V gene are PRHDT and FYEKMQ (reference sequence). V lost 5 bases to trimming and J lost 5 bases, with 10 bases between them. The CDR3 reads CASSATRDEQYF. DNA for the CDR3: TGTGCCAGCAGCGCTACGCGGGACGAGCAGTACTTC.

The chain couples TRBV4-1 to TRBJ1-1, with D hard to call. The CDR3 covers 13 residues. V lost 1 base and J 0 bases, leaving 3 bases between the germline ends. Germline lookup yields CDR1 MGHRA and CDR2 YSYEKL. The CDR3 DNA reads TGCGCCAGCAGCCAAGGGATGAACACTGAAGCTTTCTTT. It specifies CASSQGMNTEAFF.

This chain connects TRBV27 to TRBJ1-2; 10 nucleotides line up with TRBD1. Trimming cost V 4 bases and J 4 bases; bases outside gene matches: 3. Germline lookup yields CDR1 MNHEY and CDR2 SMNVEV (reference sequence). CDR3 size: 14 residues. CDR3 amino acids: CASSWTGGSYGYTF. In DNA form, the CDR3 reads TGTGCCAGCAGTTGGACAGGGGGATCCTATGGCTACACCTTC.

There are a few counts of this clone. V usage is TRBV29-1 and J usage is TRBJ2-5; D might be TRBD2 (5 bases). CDR3 length equals 12 residues. Germline assignment: CDR1 SQVTM and CDR2 ANQGSEA. V was clipped by 8 bases and J by 2 bases, with 12 bases between them. CDR3 DNA: TGCAGCCTTGCCGGGGAACAAGAGACCCAGTACTTC. Residues: CSLAGEQETQYF.

The chain couples TRBV30 to TRBJ2-1; 8 nucleotides align to TRBD2. V was clipped by 0 bases and J by 4 bases; unmatched bases: 5. CDR1 is GTSNPN, CDR2 SVGIG, per germline (reference sequence). This CDR3 has 15 residues. The CDR3 sequence is CAWSVLGGEYNEQFF. CDR3 sequence (DNA): TGTGCCTGGAGTGTACTCGGGGGGGAATACAATGAGCAGTTCTTC.

V gene TRBV7-9 combines with J gene TRBJ2-5; TRBD1 agrees at 9 bases. The germline gives CDR1 SEHNR, CDR2 FQNEAQ (reference sequence). CDR3 length: 16 residues. J gave up 2 bases and V 1 base, and 5 bases lay outside the gene matches. CDR3 in amino acids: CASSLGTGDLQETQYF. The DNA for the CDR3 is TGTGCCAGCAGCTTAGGGACAGGGGATTTACAAGAGACCCAGTACTTC.

This clone was seen only a few times. The CDR3 DNA sequence: TGCAGCGTTGAAGAGGAGACAGGGGGCTACTTC. It is translated as CSVEEETGGYF. The chain recombines TRBV29-1 with TRBJ2-5; 10 nucleotides line up with TRBD1. The CDR3 runs 11 residues. The V gene's germline CDR1 is SQVTM and CDR2 ANQGSEA. Unmatched junction bases numbered 3, after V lost 0 bases and J lost 14 bases. Looking up the rest from reference TRBV29-1 and TRBJ2-5 gives the full variable domain: SAVISQKPSRDICQRGTSLTIQCQVDSQVTMMFWYRQQPGQSLTLIATANQGSEATYESGFVIDKFPISRPNLTFSTLTVSNMSPEDSSIYLCSVEEETGGYFGPGTRLLVL.

The chain combines TRBV27 with TRBJ2-7; no firm D call. The CDR3 covers 13 residues. V was cut by 2 bases and J by 2 bases, with 7 bases left in between. Germline CDR1 MNHEY, CDR2 SMNVEV (reference sequence). Here the CDR3 reads CASSLHGAYEQYF. The CDR3 coding sequence is TGTGCCAGCAGTTTACACGGAGCCTACGAGCAGTACTTC.